The entry below gives a single T cell receptor (beta chain) sequence along with its context. Using a J-beta primer mix together with a sample-barcoded 5' primer, a second PCR was run for about 6 to 12 cycles. TCRdb itself ran the 5' RACE reads through MiXCR, one entry per CDR3 protein. The sample yields about 1.6 million distinct CDR3 sequences, about 31% seen once. These data originate in a study of blood T cells in healthy people across ages. This CDR3 is 15 amino acids long. Trimming took 3 bases from V and 6 from J; bases not matched to a gene: 4. Germline values: CDR1 SEHNR, CDR2 FQNEAQ (reference sequence).

The TCR was taken from a woman aged 25 to 39 in good health. The rearrangement links TRBV7-9 to TRBJ2-2, with 10 bases fitting TRBD2. The material sequenced was blood. The CDR3 region is CASSFLAGVAGELFF. For the CDR3, the DNA is TGTGCCAGCAGCTTCCTAGCGGGAGTGGCCGGGGAGCTGTTTTTT.